A single sample gave rise to the 16 T cell receptor beta chains below, sequenced in a study of blood T cell repertoires in COVID-19. Some clones are missing from TCRdb's copy, which holds only in-frame ones; the method was immunoSEQ multiplex PCR. The repertoire holds more than 300,000 clones, with around 84% as singletons. Sequenced input: PBMCs or T cells enriched from blood (not recorded which). These receptor sequences come from a woman between 18 and 29 years old who had recovered from COVID-19.

The V and J genes are TRBV12-5 and TRBJ1-5, with D possibly TRBD1 on 6 matching bases. This CDR3 spans 16 amino acids. Germline loops: CDR1 LGHNT, CDR2 FRNRAP. V lost 2 bases and J lost 6, with 17 bases in between. This chain's CDR3 is CASGLFWEGGGQPQHF. The CDR3 DNA follows: TGTGCTAGTGGTTTGTTCTGGGAAGGGGGTGGTCAGCCCCAGCATTTT. Together with reference TRBV12-5 and TRBJ1-5, the CDR3 gives the full variable domain: DARVTQTPRHKVTEMGQEVTMRCQPILGHNTVFWYRQTMMQGLELLAYFRNRAPLDDSGMPKDRFSAEMPDATLATLKIQPSEPRDSAVYFCASGLFWEGGGQPQHFGDGTRLSIL.

The V and J genes are TRBV23-1 and TRBJ2-4; maybe TRBD1 (6 bases). TRBV23-1 is filed as an ORF, its function uncertain. Trimming pared 0 bases from V and 3 bases from J, leaving 12 bases between. The CDR3 runs to 16 residues. CDR3 amino acids: CASSQSQGIVKNIQYF. Written as DNA, the CDR3 is TGCGCCAGCAGTCAATCCCAGGGGATTGTCAAAAACATTCAGTACTTC.

This chain joins TRBV19 and TRBJ1-1; D possibly corresponds to TRBD1 (6 bases). Between the trimmed V and J ends, which lost 3 bases and 2 bases, there was a span of 13 bases. Germline CDR1 reads LNHDA; CDR2 reads SQIVND (reference sequence). This CDR3 has 15 amino acids. Written as DNA, the CDR3 is TGTGCCAGTAGTATCGATGACAGGAGTAACACTGAAGCTTTCTTT. Translated: CASSIDDRSNTEAFF.

This chain joins TRBV3-1 (or the pseudogene TRBV3-2) and TRBJ1-6; a possible D gene is TRBD1 (5 bases). Deletions cut 0 bases from V and 7 bases from J, with 10 bases between. The CDR3 has 15 residues. CDR1 and CDR2 (germline): LGHDT, YNNKEL (reference sequence). CDR3 sequence reads: CASSQDLAGNSPLHF. The CDR3 DNA reads TGTGCCAGCAGCCAAGATCTGGCAGGGAATTCACCCCTCCACTTT.

The gene calls are TRBV7-9 and TRBJ2-7; maybe TRBD2 (6 bases). The CDR3 has 15 residues. Germline-derived CDR1 and CDR2 are SEHNR and FQNEAQ (reference sequence). Trimming removed 4 bases at V and 0 bases at J, with 13 bases between. CDR3 in DNA: TGTGCCAGCAGCTCCCTGGGGGGTGGCTCCTACGAGCAGTACTTC. As protein: CASSSLGGGSYEQYF.

V usage is TRBV9 and J usage is TRBJ2-5, with 8 bases identical to TRBD1. The CDR3 spans 15 residues. V shed 3 bases, J shed 5 bases, and the junction held 9 bases outside the gene matches. Germline V lookup: CDR1 SGDLS, CDR2 YYNGEE. The CDR3 coding sequence is TGTGCCAGCAGCGCCGTACAGGGGGTAAGGGAGACCCAGTACTTC. This codes for CASSAVQGVRETQYF.

The V call is TRBV5-6, the J call TRBJ2-5; D may be TRBD1 (5 bases). V lost 4 bases and J lost 7, with 11 bases in between. Germline loops: CDR1 SGHDT, CDR2 YYEEEE. CDR3 length equals 12 residues. This chain's CDR3 is CASSTGKGTQYF. In DNA, the CDR3 is TGTGCCAGCAGCACAGGCAAGGGGACCCAGTACTTC.

The chain links TRBV5-1 to TRBJ2-2; TRBD2 agrees at 8 bases. Germline V gives CDR1 SGHRS, CDR2 YFSETQ. V gave up 1 base and J gave up 5 bases; unmatched junction bases: 10. This CDR3 contains 17 residues. The CDR3, as DNA: TGCGCCAGCAGCTTGCCAGTGGGAGTAGCGGGAACCGGGGAGCTGTTTTTT. Encoded protein: CASSLPVGVAGTGELFF.

This sequence joins TRBV5-1 and TRBJ2-5; TRBD1 agrees at 7 bases. Germline lookup yields CDR1 SGHRS and CDR2 YFSETQ. CDR3 length equals 14 residues. The ends lost 5 bases at V and 3 bases at J; junction bases unmatched: 7. The CDR3 spells CASRRGQTEETQYF. CDR3 DNA sequence: TGCGCCAGCAGACGGGGACAGACGGAAGAGACCCAGTACTTC.

This chain joins TRBV7-2 and TRBJ1-1; 8 bases are a match to TRBD1. Germline V gene data show CDR1 as SGHTA and CDR2 as FQGNSA. The CDR3 runs to 15 residues. V lost 4 bases to trimming and J lost 4 bases; unmatched junction nucleotides: 8. DNA for the CDR3: TGTGCCAGCAGCTCCCAGACAGGGGCGGGCACTGAAGCTTTCTTT. Its protein is CASSSQTGAGTEAFF.

This chain uses TRBV19 with TRBJ2-1, with a weak D call TRBD2 (6 bases). Germline values: CDR1 LNHDA, CDR2 SQIVND (reference sequence). This CDR3 has 16 amino acids. The V end was cut by 5 bases, the J end by 5 bases, with 19 bases between. CDR3 sequence: CASSPDPASANNEQFF. The CDR3 DNA is TGTGCCAGTAGTCCCGACCCCGCTAGCGCTAACAATGAGCAGTTCTTC.

This sequence joins TRBV3-1 (or the pseudogene TRBV3-2) and TRBJ1-2; unclear D gene. The CDR3 runs 14 residues. Germline V lookup: CDR1 LGHDT, CDR2 YNNKEL (reference sequence). V was cut by 4 bases and J by 4 bases, with 13 bases left in between. CDR3 in amino acids: CASSPLGGSYGYTF. The CDR3 DNA sequence: TGTGCCAGCAGCCCGTTAGGAGGAAGCTATGGCTACACCTTC.

J is TRBJ1-2 and V is TRBV4-2, with D perhaps matching TRBD1 (5 bases). Germline V lookup: CDR1 LGHNA, CDR2 YNFKEQ. Deletions cut 4 bases from V and 7 bases from J, with 19 bases between. This CDR3 comprises 15 residues. This CDR3 is CASSLEEGELGGYTF. CDR3 DNA: TGTGCCAGCAGCCTTGAAGAAGGGGAACTCGGTGGCTACACCTTC.

The gene calls are TRBV6-5 and TRBJ1-4; TRBD1 matches at 9 bases. Germline V lookup: CDR1 MNHEY, CDR2 SVGAGI. With V trimmed by 0 bases and J by 7 bases, 3 bases remained unmatched. The CDR3 runs to 15 residues. Here the CDR3 reads CASSYSGTGIEKLFF. CDR3 nucleotides: TGTGCCAGCAGTTACTCAGGGACAGGGATTGAAAAACTGTTTTTT.

The V and J genes are TRBV28 and TRBJ2-2; D is undetermined. The CDR3 sequence is 14 residues long. The V end lost 3 bases, the J end lost 0 bases, and 5 bases lay between the germline ends. Germline assignment: CDR1 MDHEN and CDR2 SYDVKM. In DNA, the CDR3 is TGTGCCAGCAGTTTTGCTACGAACACCGGGGAGCTGTTTTTT. Protein product: CASSFATNTGELFF.

This rearrangement joins TRBV28 to TRBJ1-5, with a possible D match to TRBD1 (5 bases). The CDR3 spans 13 residues. V lost 2 bases and J lost 9, with 11 bases in between. CDR1 MDHEN and CDR2 SYDVKM come from the germline V gene. The CDR3 region has the DNA TGTGCCAGCAGTTTACCTCACGGGGGGCCCCAGCATTTT. This codes for CASSLPHGGPQHF.